The clone carrying this T cell receptor (beta chain) was detected ten times or more. This sample is drawn from a study of identical twins. TCRdb processed the 5' RACE reads anew with MiXCR; each CDR3 protein has one entry. Of roughly 280,000 distinct CDR3 sequences in the sample, roughly 10% were seen once. Per germline, CDR1 SEHNR and CDR2 FQNEAQ (reference sequence). Deletions cut 4 bases from V and 1 base from J, with 11 bases between. The CDR3 totals 15 residues. These records were also assigned to another study, of yellow fever vaccine responses in identical twins.

The clonotype was recovered from a woman under 30 in good health. The chain combines TRBV7-9 with TRBJ2-4, with D perhaps TRBD1 (6 bases). Sequencing was performed on CD8+ T cells sorted from blood. In nucleotides, the CDR3 is TGTGCCAGCAGCTCTTTCGACAGGGCCAAAAACATTCAGTACTTC. Residues: CASSSFDRAKNIQYF.